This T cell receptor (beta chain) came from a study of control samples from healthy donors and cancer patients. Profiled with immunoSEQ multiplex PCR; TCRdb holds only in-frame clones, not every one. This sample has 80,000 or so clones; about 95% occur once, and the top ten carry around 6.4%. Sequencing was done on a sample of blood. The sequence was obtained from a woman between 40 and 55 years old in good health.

The CDR3 sequence: CASSLVGVSPPTGGTDTQYF. DNA of the CDR3: TGCGCCAGCAGTTTAGTTGGAGTATCGCCGCCGACAGGGGGCACAGATACGCAGTATTTT. The chain links TRBV4-1 to TRBJ2-3; 8 bases fit TRBD1. CDR3 length: 20 residues. V gave up 6 bases and J gave up 1 base; unmatched junction bases: 21. CDR1 and CDR2 (germline): MGHRA, YSYEKL.